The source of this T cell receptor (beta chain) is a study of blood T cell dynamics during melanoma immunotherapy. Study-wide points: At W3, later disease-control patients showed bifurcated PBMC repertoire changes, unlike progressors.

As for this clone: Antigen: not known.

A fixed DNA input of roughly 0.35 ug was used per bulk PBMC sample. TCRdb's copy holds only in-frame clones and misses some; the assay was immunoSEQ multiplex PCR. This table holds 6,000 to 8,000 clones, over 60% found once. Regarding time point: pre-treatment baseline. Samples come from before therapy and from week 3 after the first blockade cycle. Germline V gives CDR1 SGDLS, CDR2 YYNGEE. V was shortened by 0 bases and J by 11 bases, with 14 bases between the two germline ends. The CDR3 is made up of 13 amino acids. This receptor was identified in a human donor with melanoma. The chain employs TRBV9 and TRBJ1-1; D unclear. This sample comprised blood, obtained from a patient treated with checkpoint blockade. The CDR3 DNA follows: TGTGCCAGCAGCGTAGATACACTCCTAGGGGCTTTCTTT. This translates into CASSVDTLLGAFF.